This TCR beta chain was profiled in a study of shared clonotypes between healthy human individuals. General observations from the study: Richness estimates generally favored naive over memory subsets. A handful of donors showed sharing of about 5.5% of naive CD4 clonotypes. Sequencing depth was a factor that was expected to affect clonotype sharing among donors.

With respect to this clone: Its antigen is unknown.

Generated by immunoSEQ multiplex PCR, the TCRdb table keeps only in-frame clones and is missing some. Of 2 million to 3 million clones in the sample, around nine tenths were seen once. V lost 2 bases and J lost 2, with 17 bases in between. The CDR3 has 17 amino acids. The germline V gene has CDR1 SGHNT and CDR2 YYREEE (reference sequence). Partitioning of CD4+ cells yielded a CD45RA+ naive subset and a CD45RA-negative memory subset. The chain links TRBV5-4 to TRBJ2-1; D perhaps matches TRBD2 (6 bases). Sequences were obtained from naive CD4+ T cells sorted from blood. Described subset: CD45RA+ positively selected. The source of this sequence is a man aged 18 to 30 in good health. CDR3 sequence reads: CASSFGAGMVPYNEQFF. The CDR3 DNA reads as TGTGCCAGCAGCTTCGGCGCGGGGATGGTCCCCTACAATGAGCAGTTCTTC. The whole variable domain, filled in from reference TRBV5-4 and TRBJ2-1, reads ETGVTQSPTHLIKTRGQQVTLRCSSQSGHNTVSWYQQALGQGPQFIFQYYREEENGRGNFPPRFSGLQFPNYSSELNVNALELDDSALYLCASSFGAGMVPYNEQFFGPGTRLTVL.